Given below is one TCR beta chain in context. Repertoires were generated with immunoSEQ multiplex PCR, while TCRdb's copy carries only in-frame clones and drops some. Found here are about half a million clones, 81% of them singletons; the top ten hold roughly 12%. This record belongs to a study of shared clonotypes between healthy human individuals. From germline, CDR1 is SGHTA and CDR2 FQGNSA. V dropped 5 bases and J dropped 3 bases, with 9 bases sitting between them. The CDR3 loop spans 13 amino acids. The rearrangement links TRBV7-2 to TRBJ2-3, with D hard to call. Sample: PBMCs. The clonotype comes from a woman in her thirties or forties in good health. Some clones in this sample may be carry-over from other donors' samples. The CDR3 region is CASSTTNTDTQYF. In DNA, the CDR3 is TGTGCCAGCAGCACCACAAATACAGATACGCAGTATTTT.